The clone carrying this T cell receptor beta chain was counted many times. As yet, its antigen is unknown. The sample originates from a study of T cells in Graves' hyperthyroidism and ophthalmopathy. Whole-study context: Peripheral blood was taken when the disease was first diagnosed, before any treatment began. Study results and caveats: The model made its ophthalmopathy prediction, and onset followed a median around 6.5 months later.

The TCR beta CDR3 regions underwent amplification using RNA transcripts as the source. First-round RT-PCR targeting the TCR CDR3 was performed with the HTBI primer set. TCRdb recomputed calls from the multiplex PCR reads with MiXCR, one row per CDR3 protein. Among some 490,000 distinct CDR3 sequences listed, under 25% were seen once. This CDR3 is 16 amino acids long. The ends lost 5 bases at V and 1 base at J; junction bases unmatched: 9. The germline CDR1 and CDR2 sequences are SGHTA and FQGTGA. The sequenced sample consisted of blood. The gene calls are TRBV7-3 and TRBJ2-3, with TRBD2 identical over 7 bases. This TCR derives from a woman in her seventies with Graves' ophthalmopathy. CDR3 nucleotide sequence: TGTGCCAGCAGCCCATCTAGCGGTTTCGGCACAGATACGCAGTATTTT. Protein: CASSPSSGFGTDTQYF.